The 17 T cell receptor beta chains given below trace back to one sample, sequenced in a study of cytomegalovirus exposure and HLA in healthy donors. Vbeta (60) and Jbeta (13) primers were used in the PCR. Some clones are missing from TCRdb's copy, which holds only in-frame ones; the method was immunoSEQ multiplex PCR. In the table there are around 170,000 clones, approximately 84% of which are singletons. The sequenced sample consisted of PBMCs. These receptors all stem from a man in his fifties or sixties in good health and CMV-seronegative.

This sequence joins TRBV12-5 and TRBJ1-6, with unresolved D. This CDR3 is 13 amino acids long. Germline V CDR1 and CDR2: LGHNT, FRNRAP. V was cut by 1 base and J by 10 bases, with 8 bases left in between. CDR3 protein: CASGLETISPLHF. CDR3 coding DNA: TGTGCTAGTGGTTTGGAGACTATCTCACCCCTCCACTTT. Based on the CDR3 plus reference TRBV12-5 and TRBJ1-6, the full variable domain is DARVTQTPRHKVTEMGQEVTMRCQPILGHNTVFWYRQTMMQGLELLAYFRNRAPLDDSGMPKDRFSAEMPDATLATLKIQPSEPRDSAVYFCASGLETISPLHFGNGTRLTVT.

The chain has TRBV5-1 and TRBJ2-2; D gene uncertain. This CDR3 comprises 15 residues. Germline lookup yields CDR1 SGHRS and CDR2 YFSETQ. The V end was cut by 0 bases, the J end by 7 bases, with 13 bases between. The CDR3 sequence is CASSLDGSPVGELFF. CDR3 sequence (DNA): TGCGCCAGCAGCTTGGACGGGTCACCGGTCGGGGAGCTGTTTTTT.

CDR3 sequence reads: CASSPEVTRGNSPLHF. CDR3 DNA: TGCGCCAGCAGCCCGGAAGTTACAAGGGGTAATTCACCCCTCCACTTT. The V gene is TRBV4-1, the J gene TRBJ1-6, with D perhaps matching TRBD1 (5 bases). The CDR3 has 16 residues. Trimming took 4 bases from V and 6 from J, leaving 16 bases between them. Germline lookup yields CDR1 MGHRA and CDR2 YSYEKL.

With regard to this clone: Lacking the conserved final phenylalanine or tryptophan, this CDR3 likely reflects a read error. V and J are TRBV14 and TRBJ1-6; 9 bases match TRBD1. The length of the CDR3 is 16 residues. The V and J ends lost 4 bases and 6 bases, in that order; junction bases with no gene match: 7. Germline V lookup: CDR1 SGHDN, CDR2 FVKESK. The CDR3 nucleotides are TGTGCCAGCAGCCGAAGACAGGGGGTTTTTAATTCACCCCTCCACTCT. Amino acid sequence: CASSRRQGVFNSPLHS.

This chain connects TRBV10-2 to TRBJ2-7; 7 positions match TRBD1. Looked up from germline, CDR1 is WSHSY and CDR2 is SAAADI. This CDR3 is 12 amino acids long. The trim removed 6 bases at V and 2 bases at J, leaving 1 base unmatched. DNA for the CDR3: TGCGCCAGCAGAGGGGGCCCCTACGAGCAGTACTTC. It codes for CASRGGPYEQYF.

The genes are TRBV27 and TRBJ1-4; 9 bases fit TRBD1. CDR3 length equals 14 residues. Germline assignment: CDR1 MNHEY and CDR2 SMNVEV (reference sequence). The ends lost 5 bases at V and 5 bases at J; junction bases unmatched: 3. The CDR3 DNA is TGTGCCAGCAGTACCGGGACAGGGAATGAAAAACTGTTTTTT. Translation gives CASSTGTGNEKLFF.

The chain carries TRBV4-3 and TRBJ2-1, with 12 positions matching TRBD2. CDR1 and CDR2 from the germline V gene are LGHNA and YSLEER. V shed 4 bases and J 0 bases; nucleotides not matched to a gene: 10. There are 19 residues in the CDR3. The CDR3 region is CASSRRGLAGGSSYNEQFF. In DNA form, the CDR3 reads TGCGCCAGCAGCCGACGAGGGCTAGCGGGGGGGAGCTCCTACAATGAGCAGTTCTTC.

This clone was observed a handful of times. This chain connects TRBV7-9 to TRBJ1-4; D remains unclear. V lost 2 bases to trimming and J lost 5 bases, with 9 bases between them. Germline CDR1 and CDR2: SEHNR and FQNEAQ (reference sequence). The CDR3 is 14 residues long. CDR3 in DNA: TGTGCCAGCAGCTTAAGGACTGACAATGAAAAACTGTTTTTT. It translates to CASSLRTDNEKLFF. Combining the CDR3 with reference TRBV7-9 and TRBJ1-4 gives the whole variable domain DTGVSQNPRHKITKRGQNVTFRCDPISEHNRLYWYRQTLGQGPEFLTYFQNEAQLEKSRLLSDRFSAERPKGSFSTLEIQRTEQGDSAMYLCASSLRTDNEKLFFGSGTQLSVL.

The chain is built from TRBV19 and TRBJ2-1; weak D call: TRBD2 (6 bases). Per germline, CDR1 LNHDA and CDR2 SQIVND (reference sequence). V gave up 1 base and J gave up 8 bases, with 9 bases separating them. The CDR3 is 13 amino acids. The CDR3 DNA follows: TGTGCCAGTAGTATAGTCGGGGGAGATGAGCAGTTCTTC. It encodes CASSIVGGDEQFF.

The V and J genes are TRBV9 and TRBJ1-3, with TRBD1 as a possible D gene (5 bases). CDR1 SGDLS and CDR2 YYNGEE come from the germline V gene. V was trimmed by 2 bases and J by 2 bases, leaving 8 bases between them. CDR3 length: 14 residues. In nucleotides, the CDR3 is TGTGCCAGCAGCGTCCAGGGTCCTGGAAACACCATATATTTT. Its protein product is CASSVQGPGNTIYF.

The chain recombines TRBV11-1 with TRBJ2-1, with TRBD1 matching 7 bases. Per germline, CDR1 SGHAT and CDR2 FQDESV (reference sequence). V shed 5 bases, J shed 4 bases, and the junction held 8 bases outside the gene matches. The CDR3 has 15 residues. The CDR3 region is CASSLDRDSYNEQFF. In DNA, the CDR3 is TGTGCCAGCAGCCTAGACCGGGACAGTTACAATGAGCAGTTCTTC.

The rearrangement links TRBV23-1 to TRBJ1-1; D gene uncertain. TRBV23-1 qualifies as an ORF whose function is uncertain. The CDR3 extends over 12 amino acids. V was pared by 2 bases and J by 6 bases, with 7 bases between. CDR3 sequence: CASSQPGAEAFF. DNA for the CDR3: TGCGCCAGCAGTCAACCGGGAGCTGAAGCTTTCTTT.

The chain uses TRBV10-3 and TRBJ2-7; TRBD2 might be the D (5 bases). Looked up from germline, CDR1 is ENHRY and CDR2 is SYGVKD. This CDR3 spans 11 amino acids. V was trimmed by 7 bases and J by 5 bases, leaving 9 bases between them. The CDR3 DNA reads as TGTGCCATCAAATACGGGAACGAGCAGTACTTC. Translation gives CAIKYGNEQYF.

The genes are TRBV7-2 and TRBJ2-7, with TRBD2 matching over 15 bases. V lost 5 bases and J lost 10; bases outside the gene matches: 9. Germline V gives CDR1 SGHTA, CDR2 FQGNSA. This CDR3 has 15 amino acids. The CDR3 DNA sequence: TGTGCCAGCAGCGATAGGGGGACTAGCGGGGGGCGACAGTACTTC. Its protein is CASSDRGTSGGRQYF.

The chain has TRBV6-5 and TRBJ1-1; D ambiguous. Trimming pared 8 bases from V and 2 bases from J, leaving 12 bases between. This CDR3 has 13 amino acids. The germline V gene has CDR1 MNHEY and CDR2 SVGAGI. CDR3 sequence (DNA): TGTGCCAGCCACAGAGGGTTTAACACTGAAGCTTTCTTT. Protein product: CASHRGFNTEAFF.

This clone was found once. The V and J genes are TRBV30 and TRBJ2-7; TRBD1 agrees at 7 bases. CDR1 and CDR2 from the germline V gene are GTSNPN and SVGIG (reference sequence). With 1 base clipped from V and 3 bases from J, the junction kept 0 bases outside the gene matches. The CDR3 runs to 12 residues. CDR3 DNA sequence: TGTGCCTGGAGTGGACAGGGCTACGAGCAGTACTTC. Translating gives CAWSGQGYEQYF.

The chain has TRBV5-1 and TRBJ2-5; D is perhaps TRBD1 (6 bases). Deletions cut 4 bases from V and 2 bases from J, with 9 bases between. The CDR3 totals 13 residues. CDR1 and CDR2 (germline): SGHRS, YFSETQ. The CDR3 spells CASSITGQETQYF. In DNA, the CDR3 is TGCGCCAGCAGCATAACAGGGCAAGAGACCCAGTACTTC. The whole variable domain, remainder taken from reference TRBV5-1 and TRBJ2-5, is KAGVTQTPRYLIKTRGQQVTLSCSPISGHRSVSWYQQTPGQGLQFLFEYFSETQRNKGNFPGRFSGRQFSNSRSEMNVSTLELGDSALYLCASSITGQETQYFGPGTRLLVL.